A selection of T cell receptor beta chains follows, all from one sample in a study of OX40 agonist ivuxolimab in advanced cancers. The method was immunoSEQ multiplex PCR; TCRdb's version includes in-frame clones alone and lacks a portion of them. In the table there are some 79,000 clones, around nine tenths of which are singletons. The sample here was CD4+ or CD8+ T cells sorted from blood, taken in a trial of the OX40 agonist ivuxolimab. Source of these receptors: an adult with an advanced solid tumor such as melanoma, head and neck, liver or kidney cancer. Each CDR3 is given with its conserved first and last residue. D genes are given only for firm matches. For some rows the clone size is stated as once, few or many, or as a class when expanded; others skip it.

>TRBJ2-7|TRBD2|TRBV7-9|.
TGTGCCAGCAGCTTAGCGACAGGCGGAGTTAGCGGGAGTCACTACGAGCAGTACTTC
CASSLATGGVSGSHYEQYF
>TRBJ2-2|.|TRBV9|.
TGTGCCAGCAGCAAGTATGAAACGAACACCGGGGAGCTGTTTTTT
CASSKYETNTGELFF
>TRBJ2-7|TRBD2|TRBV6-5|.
TGTGCCAGCAGTTACTCCGGACTAGCGGGAGGAGGTGAGCAGTACTTC
CASSYSGLAGGGEQYF
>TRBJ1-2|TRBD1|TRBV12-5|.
TGTGCTAGTGGTTTAACCAAGCCGGGACAGGGGGCGAAAGTGCATGGCTACACCTTC
CASGLTKPGQGAKVHGYTF
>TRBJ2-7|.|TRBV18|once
TGTGCCAGCTCATCCGGGGACGAGCAGTACTTC
CASSSGDEQYF
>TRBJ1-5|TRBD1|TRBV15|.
TGTGCCACCAGCAGAGTGACAGGGACGGGCAATCAGCCCCAGCATTTT
CATSRVTGTGNQPQHF
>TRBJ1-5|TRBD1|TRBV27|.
TGTGCCAGCCAACCCGGACAGGGCGGTCAGCCCCAGCATTTT
CASQPGQGGQPQHF
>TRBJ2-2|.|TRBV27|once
TGTGCCAGCAGCACCGGGACACAGAACACCGGGGAGCTGTTTTTT
CASSTGTQNTGELFF
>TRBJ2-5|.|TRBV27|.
TGTGCCAGCAGACGCAAACCCTCTAGCGTTGGCGAGACCCAGTACTTC
CASRRKPSSVGETQYF
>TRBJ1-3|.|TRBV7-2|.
TGTGCCAGCAGCCCGCGGGGGCCTGAGAACACCATATATTTT
CASSPRGPENTIYF
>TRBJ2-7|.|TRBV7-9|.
TGTGCCAGCAGCCGGGCGGCGACCTCCTACGAGCAGTACTTC
CASSRAATSYEQYF
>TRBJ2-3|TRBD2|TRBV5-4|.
TGTGCCAGCAGCTTGGACCCCGGGAGGTACACAGATACGCAGTATTTT
CASSLDPGRYTDTQYF
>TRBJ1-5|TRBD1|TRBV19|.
TGTGCCAGTAGGACAGACAGGGGTGGCAATCAGCCCCAGCATTTT
CASRTDRGGNQPQHF
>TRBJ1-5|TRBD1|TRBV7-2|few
TGTGCCAGCAGCTTTTTTGCAGGGGGCGGCCAGCCCCAGCATTTT
CASSFFAGGGQPQHF
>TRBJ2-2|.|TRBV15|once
TGTGCCACCAGCAGAAACACTGTGCGGGCCGGGGAGCTGTTTTTT
CATSRNTVRAGELFF
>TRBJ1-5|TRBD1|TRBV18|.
TGTGCCAGCTCACCATACAGGGACAGCCAGCCCCAGCATTTT
CASSPYRDSQPQHF
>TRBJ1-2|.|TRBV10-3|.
TGTGCCATCAGTGAACAGGGTACGAACTATGGCTACACCTTC
CAISEQGTNYGYTF
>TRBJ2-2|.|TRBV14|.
TGTGCCAGCAGCCAATCTCTTCTCGCCGGGGAGCTGTTTTTT
CASSQSLLAGELFF